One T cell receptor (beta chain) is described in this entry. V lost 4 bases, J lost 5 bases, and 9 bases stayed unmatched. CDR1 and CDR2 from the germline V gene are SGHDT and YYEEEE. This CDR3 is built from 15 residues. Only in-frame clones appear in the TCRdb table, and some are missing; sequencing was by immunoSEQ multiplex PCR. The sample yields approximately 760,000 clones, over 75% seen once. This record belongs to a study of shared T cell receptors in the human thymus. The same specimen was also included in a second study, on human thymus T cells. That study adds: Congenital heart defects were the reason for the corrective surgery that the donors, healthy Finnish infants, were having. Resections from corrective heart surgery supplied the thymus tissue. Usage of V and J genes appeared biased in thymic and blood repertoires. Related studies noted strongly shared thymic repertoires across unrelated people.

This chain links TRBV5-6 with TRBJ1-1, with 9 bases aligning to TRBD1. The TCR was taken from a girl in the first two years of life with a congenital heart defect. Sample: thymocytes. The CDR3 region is CASSPNRGLRTEAFF. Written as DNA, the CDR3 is TGTGCCAGCAGCCCTAACAGGGGGCTTCGAACTGAAGCTTTCTTT. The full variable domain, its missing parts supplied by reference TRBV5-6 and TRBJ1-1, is DAGVTQSPTHLIKTRGQQVTLRCSPKSGHDTVSWYQQALGQGPQFIFQYYEEEERQRGNFPDRFSGHQFPNYSSELNVNALLLGDSALYLCASSPNRGLRTEAFFGQGTRLTVV.